The 24 T cell receptor beta chains below come from one sample, sequenced in a study of OX40 agonist ivuxolimab in advanced cancers. The assay was immunoSEQ multiplex PCR, and TCRdb's table has in-frame clones only and misses some. The table lists about 64,000 clones, around 90% of them singletons. The material was CD4+ or CD8+ T cells sorted from blood, obtained in a trial of the OX40 agonist ivuxolimab. These receptors came from an adult with an advanced solid tumor such as melanoma, head and neck, liver or kidney cancer.

V is TRBV28 and J is TRBJ2-1; 9 bases fit TRBD2. V dropped 3 bases and J dropped 6; count of bases not matched to a gene: 3. The CDR3 contains 14 residues. Germline V lookup: CDR1 MDHEN, CDR2 SYDVKM. This chain's CDR3 is CASSLEAGGNEQFF. CDR3 sequence (DNA): TGTGCCAGCAGTTTGGAAGCGGGAGGCAATGAGCAGTTCTTC.

The V call is TRBV28, the J call TRBJ2-7, with D maybe TRBD2 (5 bases). The CDR3 has 14 residues. The V gene's germline CDR1 is MDHEN and CDR2 SYDVKM. The V gene lost 5 bases and the J gene lost 3 bases, with 14 bases spanning the gap. CDR3 loop: CASSPPPSLYEQYF. In nucleotides, the CDR3 is TGTGCCAGCAGTCCCCCCCCTAGCCTCTACGAGCAGTACTTC.

The J gene is TRBJ2-1, the V gene TRBV10-3; 10 bases are a match to TRBD2. The V and J ends lost 8 bases and 8 bases, in that order; junction bases with no gene match: 6. This CDR3 spans 13 amino acids. Germline loops: CDR1 ENHRY, CDR2 SYGVKD. The CDR3 sequence: CAISAGGFDEQFF. The CDR3 DNA follows: TGTGCCATCTCAGCGGGAGGGTTCGATGAGCAGTTCTTC.

This clone was seen a single time. This rearrangement joins TRBV28 to TRBJ2-3; D tentatively reads TRBD1 or TRBD2 (7 bases each). Looked up from germline, CDR1 is MDHEN and CDR2 is SYDVKM. V shed 3 bases and J shed 0 bases, with 10 bases lying between them. The CDR3 runs 15 residues. The CDR3 DNA is TGTGCCAGCAGTTTGCAGGGGGGGAGCACAGATACGCAGTATTTT. Encoded protein: CASSLQGGSTDTQYF.

The chain couples TRBV23-1 to TRBJ1-4; D gene ambiguous. TRBV23-1 is an ORF; its function is uncertain. There are 15 residues in the CDR3. The V gene lost 0 bases and the J gene lost 5 bases, with 10 bases spanning the gap. The CDR3 region has the DNA TGCGCCAGCAGTCAATCGCGGCAGACAAATGAAAAACTGTTTTTT. It yields the protein CASSQSRQTNEKLFF.

J is TRBJ2-1 and V is TRBV11-2; D uncertain. Deletions cut 0 bases from V and 8 bases from J, with 11 bases between. This CDR3 is built from 14 residues. Germline CDR1 and CDR2: SGHAT and FQNNGV. The CDR3 sequence: CASSLDEPVHEQFF. The CDR3 nucleotides read TGTGCCAGCAGCTTAGATGAGCCGGTCCATGAGCAGTTCTTC. Full variable domain (outside the CDR3, taken from reference TRBV11-2 and TRBJ2-1): EAGVAQSPRYKIIEKRQSVAFWCNPISGHATLYWYQQILGQGPKLLIQFQNNGVVDDSQLPKDRFSAERLKGVDSTLKIQPAKLEDSAVYLCASSLDEPVHEQFFGPGTRLTVL.

The chain has TRBV30 and TRBJ2-7; D perhaps matches TRBD1 (5 bases). The CDR3 length is 13 residues. The V gene lost 0 bases and the J gene lost 3 bases, with 9 bases spanning the gap. Germline loops: CDR1 GTSNPN, CDR2 SVGIG (reference sequence). CDR3 in DNA: TGTGCCTGGAGTGTACTAAGGGGCTACGAGCAGTACTTC. As protein: CAWSVLRGYEQYF.

The V call is TRBV5-1, the J call TRBJ2-5; D may match TRBD1 or TRBD2 (5 bases each). Germline V gene sequence: CDR1 SGHRS, CDR2 YFSETQ. The CDR3 consists of 14 residues. V gave up 4 bases and J gave up 2 bases, with 12 bases separating them. The CDR3: CASSPLGEQETQYF. The DNA for the CDR3 is TGCGCCAGCAGCCCTTTGGGGGAACAAGAGACCCAGTACTTC. Using reference TRBV5-1 and TRBJ2-5 for the parts outside the CDR3, the full variable domain is KAGVTQTPRYLIKTRGQQVTLSCSPISGHRSVSWYQQTPGQGLQFLFEYFSETQRNKGNFPGRFSGRQFSNSRSEMNVSTLELGDSALYLCASSPLGEQETQYFGPGTRLLVL.

The chain combines TRBV28 with TRBJ2-2, with 16 bases matching TRBD2. The CDR3 is 20 amino acids. The V and J ends lost 3 bases and 4 bases, in that order; junction bases with no gene match: 11. Germline CDR1 reads MDHEN; CDR2 reads SYDVKM. CDR3 coding DNA: TGTGCCAGCAGTTTGTCGGGACTAGCGGGAGGGATCTGGGGCACCGGGGAGCTGTTTTTT. It is translated as CASSLSGLAGGIWGTGELFF.

This chain links TRBV5-1 with TRBJ1-1; 7 bases match TRBD1. CDR1 SGHRS and CDR2 YFSETQ come from the germline V gene. This CDR3 is built from 14 residues. V lost 5 bases and J lost 3; bases outside the gene matches: 7. The CDR3 sequence: CASSPGQIYTEAFF. The CDR3 DNA reads TGCGCCAGCAGTCCGGGACAGATTTACACTGAAGCTTTCTTT.

The chain is built from TRBV5-4 and TRBJ2-5; the D gene is possibly TRBD2 (7 bases). The CDR3 has 12 residues. Germline loops: CDR1 SGHNT, CDR2 YYREEE (reference sequence). V was clipped by 4 bases and J by 11 bases, with 15 bases between them. CDR3 amino acids: CASSATGREQYF. For the CDR3, the DNA is TGTGCCAGCAGCGCAACAGGGAGGGAGCAGTACTTC.

The J gene is TRBJ2-2, the V gene TRBV5-4; 8 nucleotides match TRBD1. With 4 bases clipped from V and 2 bases from J, the junction kept 4 bases outside the gene matches. The CDR3 has 15 residues. CDR1 is SGHNT, CDR2 YYREEE, per germline (reference sequence). CDR3 in amino acids: CASSPDRGNTGELFF. The CDR3, as DNA: TGTGCCAGCAGCCCTGACAGGGGAAACACCGGGGAGCTGTTTTTT. The variable domain in full, completed from reference TRBV5-4 and TRBJ2-2, reads ETGVTQSPTHLIKTRGQQVTLRCSSQSGHNTVSWYQQALGQGPQFIFQYYREEENGRGNFPPRFSGLQFPNYSSELNVNALELDDSALYLCASSPDRGNTGELFFGEGSRLTVL.

This clone has a single count. This chain connects TRBV19 to TRBJ2-2; 8 bases agree with TRBD1. After removal of 11 bases from V and 7 bases from J, the junction contained 12 bases not matched to a gene. The CDR3 is made up of 14 amino acids. Germline V CDR1 and CDR2: LNHDA, SQIVND (reference sequence). In DNA, the CDR3 is TGTGCCTTACGATCGACAGGGGTGAACGGGGAGCTGTTTTTT. Amino acids: CALRSTGVNGELFF.

V gene TRBV13 combines with J gene TRBJ1-2; 8 bases match TRBD1. The CDR3 is 12 residues long. V was clipped by 3 bases and J by 14 bases; unmatched bases: 8. Per germline, CDR1 PRHDT and CDR2 FYEKMQ (reference sequence). The CDR3 is CASSLLGQGKTF. CDR3 sequence (DNA): TGTGCCAGCAGCTTGTTAGGACAGGGTAAGACCTTC.

The V gene is TRBV6-5, the J gene TRBJ2-7, with unresolved D. The CDR3 runs to 13 residues. Germline V lookup: CDR1 MNHEY, CDR2 SVGAGI. V gave up 0 bases and J gave up 6 bases, with 9 bases separating them. The CDR3 reads CASSYSLGPEQYF. The CDR3 DNA sequence: TGTGCCAGCAGTTACTCGCTTGGTCCCGAGCAGTACTTC.

The chain couples TRBV15 to TRBJ2-3; 8 bases are shared with TRBD2. Germline CDR1 reads LNHNV; CDR2 reads YYDKDF (reference sequence). The ends lost 5 bases at V and 0 bases at J; junction bases unmatched: 22. CDR3 size: 21 residues. The CDR3 DNA is TGTGCCACCAGCGCCCGGTCCTATCCCGGCGGGAGGTTTTCTAGCACAGATACGCAGTATTTT. It yields the protein CATSARSYPGGRFSSTDTQYF.

V and J are TRBV5-1 and TRBJ1-5; D gene ambiguous. Trimming removed 0 bases at V and 3 bases at J, with 7 bases between. Germline V gene data show CDR1 as SGHRS and CDR2 as YFSETQ. This CDR3 spans 14 amino acids. For the CDR3, the DNA is TGCGCCAGCAGCTTGGAAGGTTACAATCAGCCCCAGCATTTT. Protein product: CASSLEGYNQPQHF. The full variable domain, its missing parts supplied by reference TRBV5-1 and TRBJ1-5, is KAGVTQTPRYLIKTRGQQVTLSCSPISGHRSVSWYQQTPGQGLQFLFEYFSETQRNKGNFPGRFSGRQFSNSRSEMNVSTLELGDSALYLCASSLEGYNQPQHFGDGTRLSIL.

This clone was seen a few times. The J gene is TRBJ2-7, the V gene TRBV29-1; TRBD2 aligns across 9 bases. Germline CDR1 SQVTM, CDR2 ANQGSEA. J gave up 6 bases and V 6 bases, and 12 bases lay outside the gene matches. The CDR3 has 14 amino acids. CDR3 in amino acids: CSVAGTSTSSEQYF. In nucleotides, the CDR3 is TGCAGCGTAGCCGGGACTAGCACTTCGAGCGAGCAGTACTTC.

This clone occurred a few times. The chain joins TRBV27 to TRBJ1-1, with 7 bases matching TRBD1. The germline CDR1 and CDR2 sequences are MNHEY and SMNVEV (reference sequence). V gave up 6 bases and J gave up 3 bases; unmatched junction bases: 22. There are 19 residues in the CDR3. CDR3 in amino acids: CASSRRLRAGGGQDTEAFF. CDR3 sequence (DNA): TGTGCCAGCAGCCGCCGTTTGAGGGCAGGGGGGGGCCAGGACACTGAAGCTTTCTTT.

This chain connects TRBV6-1 to TRBJ1-1; 7 bases map to TRBD1. The junction had 5 bases not matched to a gene; V was cut back by 7 bases and J by 0 bases. The CDR3 contains 14 residues. In germline, CDR1 is MNHNS, CDR2 SASEGT. The DNA of the CDR3 is TGTGCCAGCACTGAGACAGGGATGAACACTGAAGCTTTCTTT. This encodes CASTETGMNTEAFF.

This chain uses TRBV27 with TRBJ2-7; 9 positions agree with TRBD2. After removal of 8 bases from V and 2 bases from J, the junction contained 4 bases not matched to a gene. The CDR3 covers 13 residues. Germline loops: CDR1 MNHEY, CDR2 SMNVEV (reference sequence). The CDR3 nucleotides are TGTGCCAGCGGACTAGCGCCGACCTACGAGCAGTACTTC. It translates to CASGLAPTYEQYF.

The chain recombines TRBV28 with TRBJ2-1; TRBD2 might be the D (5 bases). The germline V and J ends were trimmed by 5 bases and 3 bases, with 17 bases remaining between them. CDR1 is MDHEN and CDR2 is SYDVKM in the germline V gene. The CDR3 covers 16 residues. CDR3 loop: CASSTFDYKIYNEQFF. The DNA of the CDR3 is TGTGCCAGCAGTACCTTCGACTACAAAATCTACAATGAGCAGTTCTTC.

V is TRBV5-4 and J is TRBJ1-5; tentatively, D is TRBD1 (6 bases). Deletions cut 0 bases from V and 7 bases from J, with 8 bases between. The CDR3 extends over 13 amino acids. Germline values: CDR1 SGHNT, CDR2 YYREEE (reference sequence). CDR3 DNA: TGTGCCAGCAGCTTGGACAGGGACCAGCCCCAGCATTTT. It codes for CASSLDRDQPQHF.

V usage is TRBV15 and J usage is TRBJ2-7; 7 nucleotides agree with TRBD2. Germline lookup yields CDR1 LNHNV and CDR2 YYDKDF (reference sequence). The CDR3 loop spans 18 amino acids. J lost 0 bases, V lost 0 bases, and 11 bases had no gene match. This CDR3 reads CATSRDPPGGTNSYEQYF. For the CDR3, the DNA is TGTGCCACCAGCAGAGACCCCCCGGGTGGGACTAACTCCTACGAGCAGTACTTC.